Sequencing of this T cell receptor beta chain was carried out in a study of cytomegalovirus exposure and HLA in healthy donors. Study-wide results and caveats: Segments of the TCR beta V type were, in most cases, productive about 87% or about 30% of the time in an earlier analysis. A later analysis, which compared TCR beta chains of equal frequency, found the HLA-associated ones more clonally expanded.

The CDR3 totals 19 residues. Per germline, CDR1 MNHEY and CDR2 SMNVEV (reference sequence). J was trimmed by 3 bases and V by 3 bases; bases with no gene match: 19. PCR employed 60 Vbeta and 13 Jbeta primers. Data came from immunoSEQ multiplex PCR; TCRdb stores just in-frame clones and leaves some out. The data contain under 200,000 clones, around 80% of them singletons. Regarding donors, all were healthy bone marrow donors. A word on this clone: Its antigen remains unknown.

The genes are TRBV27 and TRBJ1-2; TRBD1 matches at 7 bases. This clonotype originated in a young woman in good health and CMV-seronegative. The sample taken for sequencing was PBMCs. CDR3 sequence: CASSFRGRDSGPPDYGYTF. The CDR3 DNA reads TGTGCCAGCAGTTTTAGAGGACGGGACAGCGGTCCCCCGGACTATGGCTACACCTTC.